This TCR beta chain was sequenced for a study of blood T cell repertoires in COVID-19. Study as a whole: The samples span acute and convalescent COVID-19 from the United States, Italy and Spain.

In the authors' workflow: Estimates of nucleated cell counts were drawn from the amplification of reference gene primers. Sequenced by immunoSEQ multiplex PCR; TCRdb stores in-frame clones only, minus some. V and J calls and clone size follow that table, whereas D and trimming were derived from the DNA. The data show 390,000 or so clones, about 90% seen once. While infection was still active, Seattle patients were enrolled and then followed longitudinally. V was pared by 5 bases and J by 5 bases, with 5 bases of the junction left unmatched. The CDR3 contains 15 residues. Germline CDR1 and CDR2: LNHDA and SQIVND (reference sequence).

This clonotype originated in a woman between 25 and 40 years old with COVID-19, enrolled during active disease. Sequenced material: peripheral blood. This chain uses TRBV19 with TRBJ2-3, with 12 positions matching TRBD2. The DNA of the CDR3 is TGTGCCAGTAGTCCGACTAGCGGGAGTCGAGATACGCAGTATTTT. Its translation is CASSPTSGSRDTQYF.